Presented here are 13 T cell receptor beta chains from one specimen sequenced in a study of immune evolution from preneoplasia to lung adenocarcinoma. Profiled with immunoSEQ multiplex PCR; TCRdb holds only in-frame clones, not every one. Among over 9,000 clones listed, about four fifths were seen once. Sequenced sample: FFPE minimally invasive lung adenocarcinoma tissue. These receptors originate from a donor aged 70 or older with lung adenocarcinoma.

The V call is TRBV30, the J call TRBJ2-2; 7 bases are a match to TRBD2. Germline CDR1 GTSNPN, CDR2 SVGIG (reference sequence). The trim removed 1 base at V and 3 bases at J, leaving 2 bases unmatched. The CDR3 is 14 amino acids. The CDR3 spells CAWSGSGDTGELFF. Here the CDR3 DNA reads TGTGCCTGGAGTGGAAGCGGGGACACCGGGGAGCTGTTTTTT.

The CDR3 DNA is TGTGCCAGTGGACAGGGTATAAGGGAGCAGTACTTC. It codes for CASGQGIREQYF. The V gene is TRBV2, the J gene TRBJ2-7, with 8 bases that match TRBD1. Germline V gives CDR1 SNHLY, CDR2 FYNNEI. V was pared by 9 bases and J by 7 bases, with 8 bases of the junction left unmatched. The CDR3 length is 12 residues. Together with reference TRBV2 and TRBJ2-7, the CDR3 gives the full variable domain: EPEVTQTPSHQVTQMGQEVILRCVPISNHLYFYWYRQILGQKVEFLVSFYNNEISEKSEIFDDQFSVERPDGSNFTLKIRSTKLEDSAMYFCASGQGIREQYFGPGTRLTVT.

CDR3: CASSYPPGGVPYEQYF. The CDR3 bases are TGTGCCAGCAGTTACCCCCCCGGCGGGGTTCCCTACGAGCAGTACTTC. The genes are TRBV6-6 and TRBJ2-7; tentatively, D is TRBD2 (6 bases). Per the germline V gene, CDR1 is MNHNY and CDR2 is SVGAGI (reference sequence). V lost 2 bases to trimming and J lost 2 bases, with 16 bases between them. CDR3 length: 16 amino acids.

This clone was detected a few times. This rearrangement joins TRBV4-1 to TRBJ1-4; D is possibly TRBD1 (6 bases). Germline-derived CDR1 and CDR2 are MGHRA and YSYEKL. The CDR3 runs 13 residues. The ends were cut back, 7 bases at V and 3 bases at J, with 9 bases in the middle. The CDR3 nucleotides read TGCGCCAGCACTGGGGGCTCTAATGAAAAACTGTTTTTT. The encoded protein is CASTGGSNEKLFF.

The V gene is TRBV6-1, the J gene TRBJ1-1; 8 bases map to TRBD1. CDR3 size: 13 residues. Germline V CDR1 and CDR2: MNHNS, SASEGT. J was trimmed by 7 bases and V by 3 bases; bases with no gene match: 4. The DNA of the CDR3 is TGTGCCAGCAGTGATGGACAGGGAGTTGAAGCTTTCTTT. Translation: CASSDGQGVEAFF.

The V gene is TRBV27, the J gene TRBJ2-5; the D gene is possibly TRBD2 (6 bases). Deletions cut 2 bases from V and 1 base from J, with 11 bases between. This CDR3 contains 15 residues. Germline assignment: CDR1 MNHEY and CDR2 SMNVEV (reference sequence). The DNA of the CDR3 is TGTGCCAGCAGTTTAGGAGGGGCGGTCCAAGAGACCCAGTACTTC. It specifies CASSLGGAVQETQYF.

The rearrangement uses TRBV7-3 and TRBJ2-2; D is possibly TRBD1 or TRBD2 (5 bases each). V lost 5 bases and J 6 bases, leaving 10 bases between the germline ends. Germline V gene data show CDR1 as SGHTA and CDR2 as FQGTGA. CDR3 length: 13 residues. CDR3 DNA sequence: TGTGCCAGCAGCCCCCTGGGGGCCGGGGAGCTGTTTTTT. This encodes CASSPLGAGELFF.

CDR3 sequence (DNA): TGTGCCAGCAGCCTACAGGAATTCACTGAAGCTTTCTTT. Translated: CASSLQEFTEAFF. The chain employs TRBV7-2 and TRBJ1-1; D is perhaps TRBD1 (5 bases). The CDR3 consists of 13 residues. Trimming shortened V by 5 bases and J by 4 bases, and 11 bases separated the two germline ends. Germline assignment: CDR1 SGHTA and CDR2 FQGNSA.

This clone was seen only a few times. This rearrangement joins TRBV6-1 to TRBJ1-2; tentative D call: TRBD1 (6 bases). This CDR3 is 13 amino acids long. Germline CDR1 and CDR2: MNHNS and SASEGT. V lost 5 bases, J lost 2 bases, and 9 bases lay in between. In DNA, the CDR3 is TGTGCCAGCAGTCGGGACATGAACTATGGCTACACCTTC. Translated, it gives CASSRDMNYGYTF.

The V and J genes are TRBV5-6 and TRBJ2-1, with TRBD2 as a possible D gene (6 bases). Per the germline V gene, CDR1 is SGHDT and CDR2 is YYEEEE. This CDR3 is built from 16 residues. The ends were cut back, 5 bases at V and 1 base at J, with 16 bases in the middle. DNA for the CDR3: TGTGCCAGCAGTTTAAGTAGCGGTAGATCCTACAATGAGCAGTTCTTC. This sequence encodes CASSLSSGRSYNEQFF.

The J gene is TRBJ2-5, the V gene TRBV30; no reliable D call. Germline CDR1 is GTSNPN and CDR2 is SVGIG (reference sequence). V lost 0 bases, J lost 6 bases, and 8 bases lay in between. There are 12 residues in the CDR3. CDR3 DNA: TGTGCCTGGAGTGTAACTGCCAAGACCCAGTACTTC. This encodes CAWSVTAKTQYF. The complete variable domain, with remaining parts taken from reference TRBV30 and TRBJ2-5, reads SQTIHQWPATLVQPVGSPLSLECTVEGTSNPNLYWYRQAAGRGLQLLFYSVGIGQISSEVPQNLSASRPQDRQFILSSKKLLLSDSGFYLCAWSVTAKTQYFGPGTRLLVL.

Only a few counts were recorded for this clone. The V gene is TRBV5-8, the J gene TRBJ2-7; tentative D call: TRBD1 (6 bases). The germline gives CDR1 SGHTS, CDR2 YDEGEE. This CDR3 contains 14 residues. Between the trimmed V and J ends, which lost 0 bases and 1 base, there was a span of 8 bases. For the CDR3, the DNA is TGTGCCAGCAGCTTGGATCAGGGGTCCTACGAGCAGTACTTC. This encodes CASSLDQGSYEQYF.

This clone was observed a single time. This chain joins TRBV5-1 and TRBJ2-5, with unresolved D. Germline lookup yields CDR1 SGHRS and CDR2 YFSETQ. V shed 5 bases and J shed 3 bases, with 14 bases lying between them. The CDR3 has 14 amino acids. CDR3: CASSRTGSEETQYF. The DNA for the CDR3 is TGCGCCAGCAGTCGAACGGGTTCGGAAGAGACCCAGTACTTC.